A single sample gave rise to the 17 T cell receptor beta chains below, sequenced in a study of Ad26.COV2.S vaccination and SARS-CoV-2 variants. Profiled with immunoSEQ multiplex PCR; TCRdb holds only in-frame clones, not every one. The sample shows about 680,000 clones, around 92% of them seen only once. Treatment noted: some 19 received Ad26.COV2.S at low or high dose, single or two shots; 5 received placebo; per-sample allocation not given. Vaccine and placebo recipients were sampled on day 63 after the first injection. Sequenced here: peripheral blood, sampled in a trial of Ad26.COV2.S vaccine versus placebo. All receptors come from a person between 18 and 65 years old who received the Ad26.COV2.S COVID-19 vaccine or a placebo.

CDR3 residues: CASKGPGASPLHF. CDR3 sequence (DNA): TGTGCCAGCAAGGGTCCGGGGGCCTCACCCCTCCACTTT. The chain is built from TRBV7-8 and TRBJ1-6, with D maybe TRBD1 (6 bases). V was cut by 7 bases and J by 10 bases, with 14 bases left in between. The CDR3 covers 13 residues. CDR1 is SGHVS, CDR2 FQNEAQ, per germline.

The CDR3 nucleotides read TGTGCCAGCAGTGAAGTCGGCGGGATGGGAACAGATACGCAGTATTTT. Translating it yields CASSEVGGMGTDTQYF. The chain has TRBV25-1 and TRBJ2-3; tentative D call: TRBD2 (6 bases). The CDR3 spans 16 residues. V dropped 2 bases and J dropped 3 bases, with 15 bases sitting between them. Per germline, CDR1 MGHDK and CDR2 SYGVNS.

The CDR3 DNA is TGTGCCAGCAGCTTCGGCTGGGGGACCCAGGGGGACCAGTACTTC. As protein: CASSFGWGTQGDQYF. The chain links TRBV7-2 to TRBJ2-5, with TRBD1 matching 7 bases. V shed 3 bases and J 10 bases; nucleotides not matched to a gene: 14. CDR1 and CDR2 from the germline V gene are SGHTA and FQGNSA. The CDR3 runs 15 residues.

DNA for the CDR3: TGCGCCAGCAGCCAAACTTGGGGGAGCTCCTACGAGCAGTACTTC. Amino acids: CASSQTWGSSYEQYF. V and J are TRBV5-1 and TRBJ2-7, with D tentatively TRBD1 or TRBD2 (5 bases each). Trimming cost V 4 bases and J 0 bases, with 14 bases left between them. Germline-derived CDR1 and CDR2 are SGHRS and YFSETQ. This CDR3 region has 15 residues.

The chain combines TRBV7-3 with TRBJ2-2, with TRBD2 identical over 12 bases. The CDR3 is 17 residues long. V gave up 5 bases and J gave up 6 bases; unmatched junction bases: 10. Germline CDR1 is SGHTA and CDR2 is FQGTGA. CDR3 amino acids: CASSPHLAGGPAGELFF. In nucleotides, the CDR3 is TGTGCCAGCAGCCCGCACCTAGCGGGGGGGCCCGCCGGGGAGCTGTTTTTT.

CDR3 nucleotide sequence: TGTGCCAGCAGCTCCCTCAGAAGTAATGGGGGACGAGATACGCAGTATTTT. This translates into CASSSLRSNGGRDTQYF. The gene calls are TRBV7-2 and TRBJ2-3, with D perhaps TRBD1 or TRBD2 (5 bases each). V lost 4 bases and J lost 5, with 22 bases in between. From germline, CDR1 is SGHTA and CDR2 FQGNSA. The CDR3 has 17 residues.

The chain has TRBV6-6 and TRBJ2-2; D unresolved. CDR1 MNHNY and CDR2 SVGAGI come from the germline V gene (reference sequence). Trimming removed 4 bases from V and 4 bases from J, with 13 bases in between. The CDR3 totals 15 residues. For the CDR3, the DNA is TGTGCCAGCAGTTCCCACTCCTTGATCACCGGGGAGCTGTTTTTT. Encoded protein: CASSSHSLITGELFF.

This chain connects TRBV5-4 to TRBJ2-1, with 10 nucleotides matching TRBD2. Germline trimming cut 4 bases from V and 2 bases from J; bases unmatched to any gene: 3. Germline CDR1 reads SGHNT; CDR2 reads YYREEE (reference sequence). This CDR3 has 15 amino acids. In nucleotides, the CDR3 is TGTGCCAGCAGCACTAGCGGGGCCACCTACAATGAGCAGTTCTTC. It codes for CASSTSGATYNEQFF.

The chain employs TRBV5-1 and TRBJ2-5, with a tentative D call TRBD2 (6 bases). V lost 0 bases and J 5 bases, leaving 14 bases between the germline ends. This CDR3 contains 15 residues. Per germline, CDR1 SGHRS and CDR2 YFSETQ. The CDR3 DNA is TGCGCCAGCAGCTTGGAAGGTACTAGCCTTGAGACCCAGTACTTC. It is translated as CASSLEGTSLETQYF. Based on the CDR3 plus reference TRBV5-1 and TRBJ2-5, the full variable domain is KAGVTQTPRYLIKTRGQQVTLSCSPISGHRSVSWYQQTPGQGLQFLFEYFSETQRNKGNFPGRFSGRQFSNSRSEMNVSTLELGDSALYLCASSLEGTSLETQYFGPGTRLLVL.

The chain employs TRBV5-1 and TRBJ1-6; 10 bases agree with TRBD1. The germline V gene has CDR1 SGHRS and CDR2 YFSETQ. Trimming cost V 2 bases and J 10 bases; bases outside gene matches: 6. The CDR3 extends over 15 amino acids. CDR3 protein: CASSFGQGVESPLHF. CDR3 DNA: TGCGCCAGCAGCTTCGGACAGGGGGTGGAATCACCCCTCCACTTT.

This clone came up a few times. V usage is TRBV27 and J usage is TRBJ1-6; D is ambiguous. The V end was cut by 5 bases, the J end by 8 bases, with 19 bases between. Germline CDR1 reads MNHEY; CDR2 reads SMNVEV (reference sequence). The CDR3 spans 16 residues. CDR3 in amino acids: CASSRFGGAPDSPLHF. In nucleotides, the CDR3 is TGTGCCAGCAGTCGTTTTGGAGGTGCCCCGGATTCACCCCTCCACTTT.

This clone occurred once. V usage is TRBV27 and J usage is TRBJ1-4; D gene uncertain. Germline CDR1 is MNHEY and CDR2 is SMNVEV (reference sequence). The CDR3 has 17 amino acids. The V and J ends lost 6 bases and 0 bases respectively, with 17 bases between them. This CDR3 is CASSPLVQPATNEKLFF. The CDR3 DNA follows: TGTGCCAGCAGCCCTTTGGTACAGCCTGCAACTAATGAAAAACTGTTTTTT.

This clone was observed a single time. One end of the junction is discordant with germline, which a read error may explain. This rearrangement joins TRBV7-9 to TRBJ2-7; D might be TRBD1 or TRBD2, each matching 6 bases. Germline loops: CDR1 SEHNR, CDR2 FQNEAQ (reference sequence). The CDR3 length is 12 residues. The CDR3 spells CASTLGGLEQYF. The CDR3 bases are TGTGCCAGCACCTTAGGGGGGCTCGAGCAGTACTTC.

The rearrangement joins TRBV25-1 to TRBJ2-1; 10 bases fit TRBD2. The CDR3 contains 15 residues. Germline values: CDR1 MGHDK, CDR2 SYGVNS. J gave up 5 bases and V 6 bases, and 7 bases lay outside the gene matches. CDR3 sequence: CASRMASGGNNEQFF. In DNA, the CDR3 is TGTGCCAGCAGAATGGCTAGCGGGGGAAACAATGAGCAGTTCTTC.

The rearrangement uses TRBV3-1 (or the pseudogene TRBV3-2) and TRBJ2-7, with a weak D call TRBD2 (5 bases). Looked up from germline, CDR1 is LGHDT and CDR2 is YNNKEL (reference sequence). V lost 0 bases and J 3 bases, leaving 9 bases between the germline ends. The CDR3 is 14 residues long. The CDR3 loop is CASSQDARDYEQYF. The CDR3 bases are TGTGCCAGCAGCCAAGATGCCCGGGACTACGAGCAGTACTTC.

CDR3: CASSIQQNNSPLHF. DNA for the CDR3: TGTGCCAGTAGTATACAACAGAATAATTCACCCCTCCACTTT. The chain uses TRBV19 and TRBJ1-6; D call uncertain. The germline V gene has CDR1 LNHDA and CDR2 SQIVND (reference sequence). The CDR3 covers 14 residues. V was trimmed by 2 bases and J by 5 bases, leaving 7 bases between them.

This sequence joins TRBV10-2 and TRBJ2-7; perhaps D is TRBD1 or TRBD2 (5 bases each). CDR1 is WSHSY, CDR2 SAAADI, per germline. V lost 6 bases and J 3 bases, leaving 12 bases between the germline ends. CDR3 length: 13 amino acids. The CDR3 here is CASRGTEFYEQYF. The CDR3 region has the DNA TGCGCCAGCAGAGGGACGGAATTCTACGAGCAGTACTTC.